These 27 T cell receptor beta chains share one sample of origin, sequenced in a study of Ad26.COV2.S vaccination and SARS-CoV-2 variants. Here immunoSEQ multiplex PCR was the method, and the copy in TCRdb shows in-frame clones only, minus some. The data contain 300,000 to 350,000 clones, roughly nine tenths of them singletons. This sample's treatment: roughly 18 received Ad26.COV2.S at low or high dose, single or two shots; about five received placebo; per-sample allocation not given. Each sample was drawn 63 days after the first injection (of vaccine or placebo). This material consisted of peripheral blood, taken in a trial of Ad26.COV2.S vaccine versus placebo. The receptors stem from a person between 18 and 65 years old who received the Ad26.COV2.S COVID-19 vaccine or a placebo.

CDR3 residues: CASSQGWTGTYEQYF. The CDR3 DNA is TGTGCCAGCAGCCAAGGATGGACAGGAACCTACGAGCAGTACTTC. V usage is TRBV4-2 and J usage is TRBJ2-7; 7 bases match TRBD1. V trimming: 1 base; J trimming: 2 bases; junction bases outside the gene matches: 5. The CDR3 is 15 amino acids. CDR1 is LGHNA, CDR2 YNFKEQ, per germline.

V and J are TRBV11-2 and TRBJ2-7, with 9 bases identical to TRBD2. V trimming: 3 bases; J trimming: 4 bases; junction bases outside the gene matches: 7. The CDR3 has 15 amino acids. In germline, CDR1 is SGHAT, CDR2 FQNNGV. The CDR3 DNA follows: TGTGCCAGCAGCTTCTATAGCGGGAGTAGGTACGAGCAGTACTTC. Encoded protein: CASSFYSGSRYEQYF.

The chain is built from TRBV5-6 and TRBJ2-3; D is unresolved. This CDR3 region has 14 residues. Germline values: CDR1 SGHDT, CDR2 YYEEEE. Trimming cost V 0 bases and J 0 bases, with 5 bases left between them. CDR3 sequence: CASSLGLSTDTQYF. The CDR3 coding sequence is TGTGCCAGCAGCTTGGGTCTGAGCACAGATACGCAGTATTTT.

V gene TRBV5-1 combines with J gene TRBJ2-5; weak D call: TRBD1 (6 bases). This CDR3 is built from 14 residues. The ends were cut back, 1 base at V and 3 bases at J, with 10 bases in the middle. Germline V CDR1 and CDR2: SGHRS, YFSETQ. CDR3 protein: CASSLSTGKETQYF. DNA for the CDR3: TGCGCCAGCAGCTTGAGTACAGGGAAAGAGACCCAGTACTTC.

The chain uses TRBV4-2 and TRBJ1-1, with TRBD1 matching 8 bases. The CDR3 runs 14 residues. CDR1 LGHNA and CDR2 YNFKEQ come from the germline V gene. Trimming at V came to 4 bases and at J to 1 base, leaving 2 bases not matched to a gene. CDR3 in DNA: TGTGCCAGCAGCCTTGGGACAGGGAACACTGAAGCTTTCTTT. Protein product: CASSLGTGNTEAFF.

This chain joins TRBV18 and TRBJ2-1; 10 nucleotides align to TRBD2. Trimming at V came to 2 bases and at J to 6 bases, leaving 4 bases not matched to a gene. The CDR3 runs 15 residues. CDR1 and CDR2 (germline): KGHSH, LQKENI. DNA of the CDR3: TGTGCCAGCTCACCAAGAGCGGGAGGGCCCAATGAGCAGTTCTTC. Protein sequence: CASSPRAGGPNEQFF.

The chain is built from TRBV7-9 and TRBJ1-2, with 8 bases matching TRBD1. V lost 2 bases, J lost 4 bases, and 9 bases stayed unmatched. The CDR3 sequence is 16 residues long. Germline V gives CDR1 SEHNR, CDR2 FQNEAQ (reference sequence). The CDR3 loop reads CASSLSVGTGAYGYTF. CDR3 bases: TGTGCCAGCAGCTTAAGCGTAGGGACAGGCGCCTATGGCTACACCTTC.

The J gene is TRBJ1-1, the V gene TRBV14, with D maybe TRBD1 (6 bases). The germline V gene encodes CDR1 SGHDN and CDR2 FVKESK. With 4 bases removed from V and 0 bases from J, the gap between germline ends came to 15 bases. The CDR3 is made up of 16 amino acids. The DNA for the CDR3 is TGTGCCAGCAGCCGTATCAGGGGCTCCATGAACACTGAAGCTTTCTTT. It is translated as CASSRIRGSMNTEAFF.

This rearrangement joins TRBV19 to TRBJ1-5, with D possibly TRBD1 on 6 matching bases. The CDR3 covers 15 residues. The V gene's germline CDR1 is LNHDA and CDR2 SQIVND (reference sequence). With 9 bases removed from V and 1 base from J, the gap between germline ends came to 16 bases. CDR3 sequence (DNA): TGTGCCAGCTCACAGGGTACAACGAGCAATCAGCCCCAGCATTTT. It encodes CASSQGTTSNQPQHF.

The CDR3 bases are TGCAGCGTTGTCCCGTACCAAGAGACCCAGTACTTC. Translated: CSVVPYQETQYF. This chain uses TRBV29-1 with TRBJ2-5; D ambiguous. The V gene's germline CDR1 is SQVTM and CDR2 ANQGSEA. CDR3 length: 12 amino acids. Trimming removed 4 bases from V and 0 bases from J, with 6 bases in between.

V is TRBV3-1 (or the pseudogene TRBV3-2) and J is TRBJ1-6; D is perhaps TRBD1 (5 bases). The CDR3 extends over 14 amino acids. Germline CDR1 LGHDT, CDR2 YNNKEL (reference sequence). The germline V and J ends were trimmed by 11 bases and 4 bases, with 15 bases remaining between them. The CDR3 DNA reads TGTGCCTGTATAGACAGTAATTATAATTCACCCCTCCACTTT. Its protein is CACIDSNYNSPLHF.

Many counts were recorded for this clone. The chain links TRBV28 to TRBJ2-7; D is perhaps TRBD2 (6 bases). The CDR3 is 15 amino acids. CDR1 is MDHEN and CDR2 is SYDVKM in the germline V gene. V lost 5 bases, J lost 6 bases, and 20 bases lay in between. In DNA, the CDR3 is TGTGCCAGCAGTGGGGGTACTAGCCAGCCCCTCGAGCAGTACTTC. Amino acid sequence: CASSGGTSQPLEQYF.

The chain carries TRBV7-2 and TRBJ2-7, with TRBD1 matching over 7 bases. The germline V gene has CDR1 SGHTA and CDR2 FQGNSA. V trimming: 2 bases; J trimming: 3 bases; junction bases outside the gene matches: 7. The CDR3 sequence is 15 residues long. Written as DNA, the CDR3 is TGTGCCAGCAGCTTAATCCGGGACAGCTTCTACGAGCAGTACTTC. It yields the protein CASSLIRDSFYEQYF.

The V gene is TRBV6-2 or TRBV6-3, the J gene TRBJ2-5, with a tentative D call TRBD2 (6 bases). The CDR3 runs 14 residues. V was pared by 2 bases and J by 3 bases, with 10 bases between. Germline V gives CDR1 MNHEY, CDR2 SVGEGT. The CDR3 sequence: CASSYGGNKETQYF. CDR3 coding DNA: TGTGCCAGCAGTTACGGGGGGAACAAAGAGACCCAGTACTTC.

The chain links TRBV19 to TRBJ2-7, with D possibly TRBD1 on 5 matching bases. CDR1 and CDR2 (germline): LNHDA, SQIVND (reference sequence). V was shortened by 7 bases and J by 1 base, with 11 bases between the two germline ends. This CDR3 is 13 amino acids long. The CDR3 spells CASTPDNSYEQYF. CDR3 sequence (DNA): TGTGCCAGTACCCCGGACAATTCCTACGAGCAGTACTTC. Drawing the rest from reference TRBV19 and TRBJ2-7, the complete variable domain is DGGITQSPKYLFRKEGQNVTLSCEQNLNHDAMYWYRQDPGQGLRLIYYSQIVNDFQKGDIAEGYSVSREKKESFPLTVTSAQKNPTAFYLCASTPDNSYEQYFGPGTRLTVT.

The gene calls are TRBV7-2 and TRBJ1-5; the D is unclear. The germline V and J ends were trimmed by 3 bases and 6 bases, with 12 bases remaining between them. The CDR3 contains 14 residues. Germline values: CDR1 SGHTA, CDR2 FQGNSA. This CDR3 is CASSFSGVGQPQHF. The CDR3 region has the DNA TGTGCCAGCAGCTTCTCCGGGGTGGGTCAGCCCCAGCATTTT.

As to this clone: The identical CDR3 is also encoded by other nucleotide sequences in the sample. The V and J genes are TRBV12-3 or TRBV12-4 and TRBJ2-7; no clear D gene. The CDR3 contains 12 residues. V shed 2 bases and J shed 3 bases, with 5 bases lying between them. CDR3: CASSLTDYEQYF. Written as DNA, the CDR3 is TGTGCCAGCAGTTTAACAGACTACGAGCAGTACTTC.

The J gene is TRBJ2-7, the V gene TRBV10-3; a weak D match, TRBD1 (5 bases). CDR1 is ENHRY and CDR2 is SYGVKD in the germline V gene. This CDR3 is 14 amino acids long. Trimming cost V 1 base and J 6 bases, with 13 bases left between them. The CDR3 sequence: CAISELQARSEQYF. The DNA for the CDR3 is TGTGCCATCAGTGAGTTACAGGCAAGGAGCGAGCAGTACTTC.

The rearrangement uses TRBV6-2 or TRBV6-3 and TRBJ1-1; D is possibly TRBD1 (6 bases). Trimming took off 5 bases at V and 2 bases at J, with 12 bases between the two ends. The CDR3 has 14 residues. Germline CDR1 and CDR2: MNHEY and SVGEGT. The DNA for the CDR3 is TGTGCCAGCAGTCTACAGGGAAGAAACACTGAAGCTTTCTTT. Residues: CASSLQGRNTEAFF.

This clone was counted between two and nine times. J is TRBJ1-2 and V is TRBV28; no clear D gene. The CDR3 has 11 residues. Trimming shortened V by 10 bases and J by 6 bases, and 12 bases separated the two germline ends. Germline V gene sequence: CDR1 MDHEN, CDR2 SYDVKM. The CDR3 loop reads CATSYFDGYTF. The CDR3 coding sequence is TGTGCCACTTCCTATTTTGATGGCTACACCTTC.

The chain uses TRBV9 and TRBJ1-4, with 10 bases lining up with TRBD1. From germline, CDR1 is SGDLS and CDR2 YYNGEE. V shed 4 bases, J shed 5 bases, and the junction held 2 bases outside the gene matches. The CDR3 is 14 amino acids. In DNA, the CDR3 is TGTGCCAGCAGCCCGACAGGGGGCAATGAAAAACTGTTTTTT. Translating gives CASSPTGGNEKLFF.

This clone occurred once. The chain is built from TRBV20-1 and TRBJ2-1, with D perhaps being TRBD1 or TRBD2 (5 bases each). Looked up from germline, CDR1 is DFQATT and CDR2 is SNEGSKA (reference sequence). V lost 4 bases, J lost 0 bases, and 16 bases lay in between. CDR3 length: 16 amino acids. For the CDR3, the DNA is TGCAGTGCTAATGAGAGGGGTCCGAGCTCCTACAATGAGCAGTTCTTC. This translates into CSANERGPSSYNEQFF.

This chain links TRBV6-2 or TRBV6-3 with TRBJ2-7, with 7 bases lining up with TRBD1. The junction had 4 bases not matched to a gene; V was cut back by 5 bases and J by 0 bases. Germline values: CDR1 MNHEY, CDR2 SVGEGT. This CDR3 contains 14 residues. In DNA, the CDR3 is TGTGCCAGCAGTCCCGGGACAGACTCCTACGAGCAGTACTTC. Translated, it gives CASSPGTDSYEQYF.

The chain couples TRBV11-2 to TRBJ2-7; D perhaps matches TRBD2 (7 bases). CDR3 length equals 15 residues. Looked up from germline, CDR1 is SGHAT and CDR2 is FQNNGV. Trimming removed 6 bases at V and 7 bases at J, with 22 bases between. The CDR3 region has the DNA TGTGCCAGCAGTCTAGGGAGGGGGTTCCTACGGGAGCAGTACTTC. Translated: CASSLGRGFLREQYF.

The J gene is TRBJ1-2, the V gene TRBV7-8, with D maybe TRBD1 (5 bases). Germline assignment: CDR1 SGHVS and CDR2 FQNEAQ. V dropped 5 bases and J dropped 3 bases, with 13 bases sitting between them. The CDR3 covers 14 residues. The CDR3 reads CASSAVGGDYGYTF. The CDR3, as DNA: TGTGCCAGCAGCGCCGTGGGGGGTGACTATGGCTACACCTTC. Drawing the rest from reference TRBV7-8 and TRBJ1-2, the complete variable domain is GAGVSQSPRYKVAKRGQDVALRCDPISGHVSLFWYQQALGQGPEFLTYFQNEAQLDKSGLPSDRFFAERPEGSVSTLKIQRTQQEDSAVYLCASSAVGGDYGYTFGSGTRLTVV.

The CDR3 DNA follows: TGTGCCAGCAGCCAAGGGAGGGAAAGCGGGAGGGGCGCGGATACGCAGTATTTT. Translating gives CASSQGRESGRGADTQYF. The chain combines TRBV3-1 (or the pseudogene TRBV3-2) with TRBJ2-3, with 10 positions matching TRBD2. CDR1 and CDR2 (germline): LGHDT, YNNKEL (reference sequence). The CDR3 totals 18 residues. J lost 6 bases, V lost 1 base, and 13 bases had no gene match.

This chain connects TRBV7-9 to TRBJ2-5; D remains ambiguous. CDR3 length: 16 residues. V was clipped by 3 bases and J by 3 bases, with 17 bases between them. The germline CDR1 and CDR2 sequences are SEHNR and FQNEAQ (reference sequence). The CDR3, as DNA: TGTGCCAGCAGCTTGCCCACTGGGATTCGGGAAGAGACCCAGTACTTC. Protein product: CASSLPTGIREETQYF.